Below, one TCR beta chain is given with its context. One end of the junction varies from germline; a read error may be responsible. These data belong to a study of blood T cell repertoires in COVID-19. Study summary: PBMCs, B-cell-depleted T cells, or T cells were the source of the cDNA or gDNA that made up the material.

This CDR3 comprises 14 residues. From germline, CDR1 is SNHLY and CDR2 FYNNEI. The method was immunoSEQ multiplex PCR; TCRdb's version includes in-frame clones alone and lacks a portion of them. Here the sample spans about 170,000 clones, just over 90% being singletons. The J gene is TRBJ1-5, the V gene TRBV2, with 10 nucleotides matching TRBD1. This sequence was found in a man aged 18 to 30 with COVID-19, enrolled during active disease. Sequencing was carried out using peripheral blood. CDR3 nucleotides: TGTGCCAGCAGCCAGACAGGGGGCAACCAGCCCCAGCATTTT. Protein sequence: CASSQTGGNQPQHF.